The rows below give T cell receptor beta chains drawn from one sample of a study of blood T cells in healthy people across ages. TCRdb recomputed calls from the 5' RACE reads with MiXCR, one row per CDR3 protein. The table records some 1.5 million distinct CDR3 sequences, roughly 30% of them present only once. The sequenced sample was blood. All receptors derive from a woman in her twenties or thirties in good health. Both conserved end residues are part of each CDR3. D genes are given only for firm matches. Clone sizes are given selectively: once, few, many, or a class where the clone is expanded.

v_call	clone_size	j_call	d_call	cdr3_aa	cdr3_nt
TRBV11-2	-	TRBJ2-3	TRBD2	CASSQFRTQRGITDTQYF	TGTGCCAGCAGTCAATTCCGAACCCAGCGGGGGATCACAGATACGCAGTATTTT
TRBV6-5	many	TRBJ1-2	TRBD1	CASRRDSNYGYTF	TGTGCCAGCCGCCGGGACAGCAACTATGGCTACACCTTC
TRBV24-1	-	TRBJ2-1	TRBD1	CATSDRDRGSYNEQFF	TGTGCCACCAGTGACCGGGACAGGGGCTCCTACAATGAGCAGTTCTTC
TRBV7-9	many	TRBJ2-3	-	CASSFYREDTQYF	TGTGCCAGCAGCTTCTACAGGGAAGATACGCAGTATTTT
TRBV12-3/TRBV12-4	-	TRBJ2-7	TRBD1	CASSFGTGANEQYF	TGTGCCAGCAGTTTTGGGACAGGGGCTAACGAGCAGTACTTC
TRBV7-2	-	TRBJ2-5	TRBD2	CASSAPASGGETQYF	TGTGCCAGCAGCGCTCCAGCTAGCGGGGGGGAGACCCAGTACTTC
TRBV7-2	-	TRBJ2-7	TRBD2	CASSPGGTSGSYEQYF	TGTGCCAGCAGCCCAGGGGGGACTAGCGGGAGCTACGAGCAGTACTTC
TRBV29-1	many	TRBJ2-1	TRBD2	CSVLAGLTYNEQFF	TGCAGCGTCCTGGCGGGACTAACCTACAATGAGCAGTTCTTC
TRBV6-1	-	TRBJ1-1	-	CASSFGEYTEAFF	TGTGCCAGCAGTTTCGGGGAGTACACTGAAGCTTTCTTT
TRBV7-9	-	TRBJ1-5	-	CASSPGQLPQPQHF	TGTGCCAGCAGCCCGGGACAATTACCTCAGCCCCAGCATTTT
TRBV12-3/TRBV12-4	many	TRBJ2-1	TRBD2	CASSLALAGLNEQFF	TGTGCCAGCAGTTTAGCGTTAGCGGGTCTGAATGAGCAGTTCTTC
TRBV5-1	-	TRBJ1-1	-	CASSRQTGNTEAFF	TGCGCCAGCAGCAGACAAACAGGGAACACTGAAGCTTTCTTT
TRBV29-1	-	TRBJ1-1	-	CGVQNTEAFF	TGCGGCGTGCAGAACACTGAAGCTTTCTTT
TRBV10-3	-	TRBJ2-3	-	CAIRESGLAPGTQYF	TGTGCCATCAGAGAGTCCGGGCTAGCGCCAGGAACGCAGTATTTT
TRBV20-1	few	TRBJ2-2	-	CGATDRRTNTGELFF	TGCGGTGCTACAGACAGGCGGACGAACACCGGGGAGCTGTTTTTT
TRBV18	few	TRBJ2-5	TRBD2	CTSSPLPGLAGQETQYF	TGTACCAGCTCACCACTTCCGGGACTAGCGGGACAAGAGACCCAGTACTTC
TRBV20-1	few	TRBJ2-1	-	CSARAGLANKQFF	TGCAGTGCTAGAGCGGGGCTAGCGAATAAGCAGTTCTTC
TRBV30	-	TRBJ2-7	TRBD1	CAWRTGTGLDEQYF	TGTGCCTGGAGGACCGGGACAGGGTTGGACGAGCAGTACTTC
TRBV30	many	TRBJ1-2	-	CAWDGVSGGYTF	TGTGCCTGGGACGGGGTAAGCGGCGGCTACACCTTC
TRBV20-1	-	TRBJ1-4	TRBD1	CNAIGQGGAKLFF	TGCAATGCTATCGGACAGGGAGGTGCAAAACTGTTTTTT
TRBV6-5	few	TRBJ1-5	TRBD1	CASRRQGRDNQPQHF	TGTGCCAGCAGACGACAGGGGAGGGACAATCAGCCCCAGCATTTT
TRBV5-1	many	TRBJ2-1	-	CASSFRLDGEQFF	TGCGCCAGCAGCTTCCGACTAGACGGCGAGCAGTTCTTC
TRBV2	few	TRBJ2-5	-	CASSGRAQETQYF	TGTGCCAGCAGTGGAAGGGCACAAGAGACCCAGTACTTC
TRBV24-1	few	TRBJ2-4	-	CATSDDPLGNIQYF	TGTGCCACCAGTGATGACCCCCTGGGGAACATTCAGTACTTC
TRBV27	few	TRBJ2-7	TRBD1	CASSIGQGGYEQYF	TGTGCCAGCAGCATCGGACAGGGCGGCTACGAGCAGTACTTC
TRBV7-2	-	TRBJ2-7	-	CASSEPGPAAYF	TGTGCCAGCAGCGAACCGGGACCCGCGGCGTACTTC
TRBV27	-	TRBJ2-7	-	CASSLQPTGYEQYF	TGTGCCAGCAGTTTACAGCCAACCGGCTACGAGCAGTACTTC
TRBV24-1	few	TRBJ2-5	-	CATSDSGREETQYF	TGTGCCACCAGTGATTCCGGCAGGGAAGAGACCCAGTACTTC
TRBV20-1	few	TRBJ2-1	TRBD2	CSARDPPLAGVGEQFF	TGCAGTGCTAGAGATCCCCCACTAGCGGGAGTGGGGGAGCAGTTCTTC
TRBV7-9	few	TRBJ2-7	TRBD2	CASSASGTSGNEQYF	TGTGCCAGCAGCGCCTCCGGTACTAGCGGGAACGAGCAGTACTTC
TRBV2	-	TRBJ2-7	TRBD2	CASTFGGAGASYNEQYF	TGTGCCAGCACCTTCGGGGGAGCGGGGGCCTCCTACAATGAGCAGTACTTC
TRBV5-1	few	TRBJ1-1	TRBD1	CASNLGPQDRGTEAFF	TGCGCCAGCAACCTGGGGCCCCAGGACAGGGGCACTGAAGCTTTCTTT
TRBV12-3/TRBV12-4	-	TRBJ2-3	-	CASSPKHTDTQYF	TGTGCCAGCAGTCCCAAGCACACAGATACGCAGTATTTT
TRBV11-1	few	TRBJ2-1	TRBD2	CASSLVVDGTSGSGYEQFF	TGTGCCAGCAGCTTAGTAGTAGACGGGACTAGCGGGAGTGGATATGAGCAGTTCTTC
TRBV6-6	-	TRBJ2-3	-	CATRGSATGDTQYF	TGTGCCACCAGGGGATCGGCAACAGGGGATACGCAGTATTTT
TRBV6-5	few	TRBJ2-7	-	CANSLGRGGSYEQYF	TGTGCCAACAGCTTGGGGAGGGGGGGATCCTACGAGCAGTACTTC
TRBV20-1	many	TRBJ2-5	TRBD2	CSARSGRAAETQYF	TGCAGTGCTAGAAGCGGGAGGGCCGCAGAGACCCAGTACTTC